This TCR beta chain was observed in a study of shared clonotypes between healthy human individuals (dated by TCRdb to the early 2020s). In terms of the full investigation: The cohort comprised two women and a few men aged 18 to 49 years. For each donor, CD4 naive and CD4 memory were each given three plates, CD8 naive was given two plates, and CD8 memory was given one plate. Between about 0.85 and 9.5 billion PBMCs per donor were obtained by leukapheresis. To increase sequencing depth and limit assay-specific biases, TCR repertoire library preparation and sequencing were carried out by different laboratories using diverse techniques. The study deeply sequenced blood TCR repertoires of about 5 healthy adults to estimate repertoire size and the extent of clonotype sharing between individuals.

In the germline V gene, CDR1 corresponds to MGHRA and CDR2 to YSYEKL. Including cysteine and phenylalanine, the CDR3 has 17 amino acids. Just CDR3 DNA is preserved here, 51 bases in frame from base 1. V drops 5 bases and J drops 4 bases, leaving 23 bases in between. TCR CDR3 regions were amplified from genomic DNA by multiplex PCR using the deep immunoSEQ assay. Extracted genomic DNA from each cell subset was spread evenly across all wells of several immunoSEQ 96-well plates, with each plate serving as a replicate. For sorted subsets, roughly 200 ng of genomic DNA, equivalent to 25,000 to 35,000 T cell genomes, went into each replicate PCR. The purified libraries were quantified using a Qubit 3.0 fluorometer, sized with a Bioanalyzer 2100, and then quantified again using the KAPA Library Quantification kit. Every immunoSEQ 96-well plate was sequenced on a dedicated single-read 150-cycle Illumina NextSeq 550 flow cell. As for the authors' bioinformatics: The immunoSEQ output contained only junctional sequences without quality scores, so filtering could not match that applied to full-length reads. To assign V/J genes and CDR3, sequences were annotated against IMGT germline references using PyIR, a Python wrapper for IgBLAST v1.9. Reads with weak V/J assignments (E-value above 1e-6), missing CDR3, stop codons, out-of-frame junctions, or ambiguous translated residues were removed. V3J clonotypes were defined as sequences sharing an identical inferred V gene, J gene, and CDR3 amino acid sequence. To compute the percentage overlap between repertoires, the number of shared unique clonotypes was divided by the size of the smaller repertoire. Repertoire richness was assessed with RTK rarefaction, the Chao1 estimator, and Recon v2.1 estimates of unobserved clonotypes. Generation probabilities were computed with OLGA for all TCRbeta clonotypes obtained by the gDNA method from a handful of donors. Drawn from immuneACCESS, this table holds only the in-frame rearrangements with V and J called that TCRdb kept. Clones are partly lost; checked studies trace under half to an unresolved V gene and leave the rest unexplained. V, J and clone size are taken as reported in that table, and D and trimming were inferred from the DNA itself. Recorded for this sample are over a million clones; about 84% of them occurred a single time. The ten largest clones add up to roughly 0.55% of the sample.

On this clone itself: It has no known antigen specificity. No base qualities exist here, and no much larger clone lies one base off it.

Healthy HIV-negative adults with no recently reported acute infections or vaccinations were included as donors. Every donor was a Caucasian adult residing in Nashville, Tennessee, USA. Magnetic negative selection was used to enrich CD4+ T cells, after which naive cells were positively selected on CD45RA and the negative fraction became the memory subset. Blood was collected by leukapheresis, and PBMCs were isolated by Ficoll-Histopaque density gradient centrifugation and then cryopreserved in liquid nitrogen vapor phase. Purity and quantity of every magnetically sorted T cell population were checked by analytical flow cytometry. From each sorted fraction, genomic DNA was isolated and quantified by UV absorbance on a Nanodrop 2000c. Study-level results and caveats: Pairwise subsampling indicated that sequencing depth was expected to affect the degree of clonotype sharing among donors. Because the study included a small number of donors, the genetic and exposure-history diversity represented was limited. Even with the large sequencing depth, rarefaction of the sorted-subset datasets indicated that sequencing was incomplete. Higher generation probabilities were observed for clonotypes shared by all four sorted-subset donors than for non-shared clonotypes. Estimated clonotype richness was generally larger for naive than for memory subsets. About 5% of naive CD4, 3.5% of naive CD8, around 2.3% of memory CD4, and approximately 0.39% of memory CD8 clonotypes were shared across several donors. Only blood was sampled, and tissue TCR repertoires likely differ from those in blood.

This receptor was identified in a man aged 18 to 29 in good health. Some clones in this sample may be carry-over from other donors' samples. Specimen: memory CD4+ T cells from PBMCs. The cell subset or site label, read with the paper, signifies: CD45RA-negative fraction. The rearranged chain carries TRBV4-1 and TRBJ1-2; TRBD1 is a weak D gene call, 5 bases matching. The CDR3 protein is CASSESRQGLTFYGYTF. The sequence in DNA is TGCGCCAGCAGCGAATCGCGCCAGGGTCTCACTTTCTATGGCTACACCTTC.